The rows below give T cell receptor beta chains drawn from one sample of a study of Ad26.COV2.S vaccination and SARS-CoV-2 variants. TCRdb's copy holds only in-frame clones and misses some; the assay was immunoSEQ multiplex PCR. The table records about 350,000 clones, approximately 90% of them present only once. The sample in question was peripheral blood, obtained in a trial of Ad26.COV2.S vaccine versus placebo. These receptors were collected from a person between 18 and 59 years old who received the Ad26.COV2.S COVID-19 vaccine or a placebo. Both conserved end residues are part of each CDR3. Fields, in order: clone size, D gene, J gene, V gene, CDR3 DNA, CDR3 protein. D genes are given only for firm matches. Not every row has a clone size; where given, it reads once, few, many or a size class.

clone size: .
D gene: .
J gene: TRBJ2-3
V gene: TRBV7-2
CDR3 DNA: TGTGCCAGCAGCGCTGCCGGCCTGGGCACAGATACGCAGTATTTT
CDR3 protein: CASSAAGLGTDTQYF

clone size: .
D gene: .
J gene: TRBJ1-2
V gene: TRBV6-2/TRBV6-3
CDR3 DNA: TGTGCCAGCAGTTACCAGTCCTATGGCTACACCTTC
CDR3 protein: CASSYQSYGYTF

clone size: .
D gene: .
J gene: TRBJ2-3
V gene: TRBV24-1
CDR3 DNA: TGTGCCACCAGTGAAGAGGTTCCAGATACGCAGTATTTT
CDR3 protein: CATSEEVPDTQYF

clone size: .
D gene: TRBD1
J gene: TRBJ1-1
V gene: TRBV28
CDR3 DNA: TGTGCCAGCAGTCCCCACAGGGGCCAGAACACTGAAGCTTTCTTT
CDR3 protein: CASSPHRGQNTEAFF

clone size: once
D gene: .
J gene: TRBJ2-7
V gene: TRBV6-2/TRBV6-3
CDR3 DNA: TGTGCCAGCAGTTTTGGTAGGTCCCAGGCCTACGAGCAGTACTTC
CDR3 protein: CASSFGRSQAYEQYF

clone size: few
D gene: TRBD1
J gene: TRBJ1-2
V gene: TRBV4-2
CDR3 DNA: TGTGCCAGCAGCCAGCAGTTCATGACAGGGGACTATGGCTACACCTTC
CDR3 protein: CASSQQFMTGDYGYTF

clone size: .
D gene: .
J gene: TRBJ1-3
V gene: TRBV7-2
CDR3 DNA: TGTGCCAGCAGCCTTACTGCCCCTTATTCCGGAAACACCATATATTTT
CDR3 protein: CASSLTAPYSGNTIYF

clone size: .
D gene: .
J gene: TRBJ2-1
V gene: TRBV4-2
CDR3 DNA: TGTGCCAGCAGCCCTGCGGGAAACTACAATGAGCAGTTCTTC
CDR3 protein: CASSPAGNYNEQFF

clone size: .
D gene: .
J gene: TRBJ2-1
V gene: TRBV18
CDR3 DNA: TGTGCCAGCTCACCCCCCGTGGGCCGCGGTATGCACAATGAGCAGTTCTTC
CDR3 protein: CASSPPVGRGMHNEQFF

clone size: .
D gene: .
J gene: TRBJ1-2
V gene: TRBV3-1/TRBV3-2
CDR3 DNA: TGTGCCAGCAGCCAGTGGGGGCAGCCCAGGGACTATGGCTACACCTTC
CDR3 protein: CASSQWGQPRDYGYTF

clone size: .
D gene: .
J gene: TRBJ1-3
V gene: TRBV24-1
CDR3 DNA: TGTGCCACCAGTGATTCAGGGGCTGGAAACACCATATATTTT
CDR3 protein: CATSDSGAGNTIYF

clone size: .
D gene: .
J gene: TRBJ2-7
V gene: TRBV3-1/TRBV3-2
CDR3 DNA: TGTGCCAGCAGCCAAGGTGGCAAGGGATGGACCTACGAGCAGTACTTC
CDR3 protein: CASSQGGKGWTYEQYF

clone size: .
D gene: .
J gene: TRBJ2-1
V gene: TRBV28
CDR3 DNA: TGTGCCAGCAGTTCTATCCGGGACCAGTACAATGAGCAGTTCTTC
CDR3 protein: CASSSIRDQYNEQFF

clone size: .
D gene: .
J gene: TRBJ1-1
V gene: TRBV19
CDR3 DNA: TGTGCCAGTAGTATAGGGGCAGGGGCTATTGCTGAAGCTTTCTTT
CDR3 protein: CASSIGAGAIAEAFF

clone size: .
D gene: .
J gene: TRBJ2-2
V gene: TRBV11-1
CDR3 DNA: TGTGCCAGCAGCTTAGGCGGGTCTAGCGTCACCGGGGAGCTGTTTTTT
CDR3 protein: CASSLGGSSVTGELFF

clone size: .
D gene: TRBD1
J gene: TRBJ2-1
V gene: TRBV10-3
CDR3 DNA: TGTGCCATCAGTGATAGGAGGGACAGGGTCAATGAGCAGTTCTTC
CDR3 protein: CAISDRRDRVNEQFF

clone size: .
D gene: .
J gene: TRBJ1-1
V gene: TRBV28
CDR3 DNA: TGTGCCAGCAGGGTCGCCGGTAACACTGAAGCTTTCTTT
CDR3 protein: CASRVAGNTEAFF

clone size: .
D gene: TRBD1
J gene: TRBJ2-7
V gene: TRBV6-2/TRBV6-3
CDR3 DNA: TGTGCCAGCAGTTACCTGGGACAGGATTCCTACGAGCAGTACTTC
CDR3 protein: CASSYLGQDSYEQYF

clone size: .
D gene: .
J gene: TRBJ1-2
V gene: TRBV7-9
CDR3 DNA: TGTGCCAGCAGCTTAGCGAACAGCCTGGGCTACACCTTC
CDR3 protein: CASSLANSLGYTF

clone size: .
D gene: .
J gene: TRBJ2-1
V gene: TRBV19
CDR3 DNA: TGTGCCAGTAGTAGCGGGTTGACCTACAATGAGCAGTTCTTC
CDR3 protein: CASSSGLTYNEQFF

clone size: .
D gene: .
J gene: TRBJ2-2
V gene: TRBV19
CDR3 DNA: TGTGCCAGTAGGACGACGGGACGACGCGGCGGGGAGCTGTTTTTT
CDR3 protein: CASRTTGRRGGELFF

clone size: .
D gene: TRBD1
J gene: TRBJ2-4
V gene: TRBV27
CDR3 DNA: TGTGCCAGCACCACACTAGGACAGGGGACTACCAAAAACATTCAGTACTTC
CDR3 protein: CASTTLGQGTTKNIQYF

clone size: few
D gene: TRBD1
J gene: TRBJ1-1
V gene: TRBV5-6
CDR3 DNA: TGTGCCAGCAGCCTGGGACAGGGGACGATGAACACTGAAGCTTTCTTT
CDR3 protein: CASSLGQGTMNTEAFF

clone size: .
D gene: .
J gene: TRBJ2-7
V gene: TRBV7-9
CDR3 DNA: TGTGCCAGCAGCTTAGGCAGGGTCCATGATGAGCAGTACTTC
CDR3 protein: CASSLGRVHDEQYF

clone size: .
D gene: .
J gene: TRBJ2-1
V gene: TRBV19
CDR3 DNA: TGTGCCAGTAGTACCTCTCATGGGACTTCAAATGAGCAGTTCTTC
CDR3 protein: CASSTSHGTSNEQFF

clone size: .
D gene: .
J gene: TRBJ2-1
V gene: TRBV3-1/TRBV3-2
CDR3 DNA: TGTGCCAGCAGCCCCCATCGGAGCTCCTACAATGAGCAGTTCTTC
CDR3 protein: CASSPHRSSYNEQFF

clone size: .
D gene: .
J gene: TRBJ1-2
V gene: TRBV7-2
CDR3 DNA: TGTGCCAGCAGCCCACTTCGAACTCCTGGGAGGAGCGGCTACACCTTC
CDR3 protein: CASSPLRTPGRSGYTF

clone size: once
D gene: .
J gene: TRBJ1-1
V gene: TRBV3-1/TRBV3-2
CDR3 DNA: TGTGCCAGCAGCCTGAGAGGAAAGGGCACTGAAGCTTTCTTT
CDR3 protein: CASSLRGKGTEAFF

clone size: .
D gene: .
J gene: TRBJ2-2
V gene: TRBV5-8
CDR3 DNA: TGTGCCAGCAACTTCTTGGGGTCGAACACCGGGGAGCTGTTTTTT
CDR3 protein: CASNFLGSNTGELFF

clone size: .
D gene: .
J gene: TRBJ1-2
V gene: TRBV5-6
CDR3 DNA: TGTGCCAGCAGCTCGGTCTCCGGGGGGCACTATGGCTACACCTTC
CDR3 protein: CASSSVSGGHYGYTF

clone size: .
D gene: .
J gene: TRBJ1-6
V gene: TRBV10-2
CDR3 DNA: TGCGCCAGCATGGACTATAATTCACCCCTCCACTTT
CDR3 protein: CASMDYNSPLHF

clone size: .
D gene: .
J gene: TRBJ1-1
V gene: TRBV5-1
CDR3 DNA: TGCGCCAGCAGATTTGGTTATGAAGCTTTCTTT
CDR3 protein: CASRFGYEAFF

clone size: .
D gene: .
J gene: TRBJ2-1
V gene: TRBV29-1
CDR3 DNA: TGCAGCGTCGCAGACAGGAGCTCCTACAATGAGCAGTTCTTC
CDR3 protein: CSVADRSSYNEQFF

clone size: .
D gene: .
J gene: TRBJ2-1
V gene: TRBV18
CDR3 DNA: TGTGCCAGCTCACCCGCGGGGTCCGGCAATGAGCAGTTCTTC
CDR3 protein: CASSPAGSGNEQFF

clone size: .
D gene: .
J gene: TRBJ2-3
V gene: TRBV6-2/TRBV6-3
CDR3 DNA: TGTGCCAGCACCCCAGCGGGTGGTGTGGATACGCAGTATTTT
CDR3 protein: CASTPAGGVDTQYF

clone size: once
D gene: TRBD1
J gene: TRBJ2-1
V gene: TRBV18
CDR3 DNA: TGTGCCAGCTCAAAAGGGGGCTCGAATGAGCAGTTCTTC
CDR3 protein: CASSKGGSNEQFF

clone size: .
D gene: .
J gene: TRBJ1-3
V gene: TRBV11-3
CDR3 DNA: TGTGCCAGCAGCTTACGGGGTTCGGAAAACACCATATATTTT
CDR3 protein: CASSLRGSENTIYF

clone size: .
D gene: TRBD1
J gene: TRBJ1-2
V gene: TRBV27
CDR3 DNA: TGTGCCAGCAGTTCTGAAGGACAGGGGGCATATGGCTACACCTTC
CDR3 protein: CASSSEGQGAYGYTF

clone size: .
D gene: TRBD1
J gene: TRBJ2-7
V gene: TRBV3-1/TRBV3-2
CDR3 DNA: TGTGCCAGCAGCCAAGGGGGCCTTTCACAGGGGGCCTCCTACGAGCAGTACTTC
CDR3 protein: CASSQGGLSQGASYEQYF